This T cell receptor beta chain was profiled in a study of cytomegalovirus exposure and HLA in healthy donors. Study-wide points: In presence/absence analyses, roughly uniform sequencing depth across donors was assumed. Being productive about 87% or about 30% of the time was typical of most TCR beta V segments in an earlier analysis. Through in vitro validation, three CMV-associated chains were shown to be specific for CMV antigens.

13 Jbeta primers and 60 Vbeta primers were used for the PCR. Using immunoSEQ multiplex PCR, the repertoire was profiled, and TCRdb retains in-frame clones only, with some absent. The table has roughly 150,000 clones, approximately 80% seen once; the top ten hold roughly 14%. From germline, CDR1 is LGHNA and CDR2 YSLEER. The V end was cut by 0 bases, the J end by 4 bases, with 5 bases between. CDR3 length: 13 amino acids. A remark on this clone: Its antigen is unidentified.

The specimen sequenced was PBMCs. The sequence derives from a woman aged 40-49 years in good health and CMV-seronegative. This rearrangement joins TRBV4-3 to TRBJ2-3; D uncertain. CDR3 bases: TGCGCCAGCAGCCAAGAAGCGTCAGATACGCAGTATTTT. This encodes CASSQEASDTQYF.